These 20 T cell receptor beta chains share one sample of origin, sequenced in a study of OX40 agonist ivuxolimab in advanced cancers. The data were produced by immunoSEQ multiplex PCR, yet TCRdb's version contains in-frame clones alone and is incomplete. The sample carries some 76,000 clones, over 75% recorded once. The sample here was CD4+ or CD8+ T cells sorted from blood, taken in a trial of the OX40 agonist ivuxolimab. These receptor sequences come from an adult with an advanced solid tumor such as melanoma, head and neck, liver or kidney cancer.

V gene TRBV18 combines with J gene TRBJ1-3, with a tentative D call TRBD1 (5 bases). Trimming left V 3 bases short and J 4 bases short, with 13 bases between. The CDR3 sequence is 15 residues long. Germline V gene data show CDR1 as KGHSH and CDR2 as LQKENI. This CDR3 reads CASSPMRGDGNTIYF. The CDR3, as DNA: TGTGCCAGCTCACCGATGCGAGGGGACGGAAACACCATATATTTT.

The V gene is TRBV19, the J gene TRBJ2-1; 9 nucleotides align to TRBD1. With V trimmed by 10 bases and J by 6 bases, 7 bases remained unmatched. CDR3 length: 13 amino acids. Germline lookup yields CDR1 LNHDA and CDR2 SQIVND (reference sequence). The CDR3 sequence is CATRQGGGNEQFF. The CDR3 coding sequence is TGTGCCACCCGACAGGGGGGGGGCAATGAGCAGTTCTTC.

The rearrangement links TRBV18 to TRBJ1-2; no firm D call. V was shortened by 0 bases and J by 8 bases, with 16 bases between the two germline ends. The CDR3 covers 15 residues. Germline-derived CDR1 and CDR2 are KGHSH and LQKENI. The DNA for the CDR3 is TGTGCCAGCTCACCACCCGGGTTCCCTCATCCGGGCTACACCTTC. Protein: CASSPPGFPHPGYTF.

V and J are TRBV5-1 and TRBJ2-1; 8 nucleotides match TRBD1. Germline V CDR1 and CDR2: SGHRS, YFSETQ. The CDR3 length is 13 residues. V gave up 2 bases and J gave up 8 bases; unmatched junction bases: 3. This CDR3 reads CASSFGQGYEQFF. CDR3 in DNA: TGCGCCAGCAGCTTCGGACAGGGCTATGAGCAGTTCTTC.

The chain uses TRBV6-6 and TRBJ1-1, with D possibly matching TRBD1 (5 bases). The CDR3 has 14 amino acids. Germline V lookup: CDR1 MNHNY, CDR2 SVGAGI (reference sequence). Trimming cost V 6 bases and J 3 bases, with 14 bases left between them. DNA for the CDR3: TGTGCCAGCAGCCCCGACAGATTTTACACTGAAGCTTTCTTT. Translated: CASSPDRFYTEAFF.

This clone was recorded only once. The chain carries TRBV4-2 and TRBJ2-3, with a possible D match to TRBD2 (6 bases). The V and J ends lost 1 base and 5 bases respectively, with 10 bases between them. CDR1 is LGHNA, CDR2 YNFKEQ, per germline. CDR3 length: 14 amino acids. The CDR3 DNA sequence: TGTGCCAGCAGCCAAGGACTAGTGGGAGATACGCAGTATTTT. This encodes CASSQGLVGDTQYF.

The rearrangement links TRBV19 to TRBJ2-2; 16 bases agree with TRBD2. The CDR3 runs 16 residues. V trimming: 4 bases; J trimming: 6 bases; junction bases outside the gene matches: 2. CDR1 is LNHDA, CDR2 SQIVND, per germline (reference sequence). In nucleotides, the CDR3 is TGTGCCAGTAGTACAGGGACTAGCGGGGGGGCCGGGGAGCTGTTTTTT. The encoded protein is CASSTGTSGGAGELFF.

This rearrangement joins TRBV25-1 to TRBJ2-7, with 7 bases identical to TRBD2. The V and J ends lost 3 bases and 4 bases, in that order; junction bases with no gene match: 9. Germline V gives CDR1 MGHDK, CDR2 SYGVNS. The length of the CDR3 is 15 residues. CDR3 sequence: CASSDPASGTYEQYF. As DNA, the CDR3 is TGTGCCAGCAGTGACCCGGCAAGCGGGACTTACGAGCAGTACTTC.

The chain uses TRBV4-1 and TRBJ2-7, with TRBD1 matching 12 bases. With 4 bases clipped from V and 6 bases from J, the junction kept 7 bases outside the gene matches. In germline, CDR1 is MGHRA, CDR2 YSYEKL. This CDR3 region has 15 residues. The CDR3 nucleotides read TGCGCCAGCAGCCTGGCCGGGACAGGGGGCTCCGAGCAGTACTTC. Encoded protein: CASSLAGTGGSEQYF.

The chain is built from TRBV14 and TRBJ1-5, with a tentative D call TRBD1 (5 bases). The V and J ends lost 0 bases and 1 base respectively, with 19 bases between them. CDR3 length equals 19 residues. The V gene's germline CDR1 is SGHDN and CDR2 FVKESK. As DNA, the CDR3 is TGTGCCAGCAGCCAAGAGCGAACAGGTTCGTTAGGGAGCAATCAGCCCCAGCATTTT. It codes for CASSQERTGSLGSNQPQHF.

The genes are TRBV4-3 and TRBJ2-7; D gene ambiguous. The V end lost 4 bases, the J end lost 2 bases, and 12 bases lay between the germline ends. Germline V lookup: CDR1 LGHNA, CDR2 YSLEER. The length of the CDR3 is 14 residues. The CDR3: CASSLVTTAYEQYF. CDR3 in DNA: TGCGCCAGCAGCCTCGTAACGACCGCCTACGAGCAGTACTTC.

V is TRBV6-5 and J is TRBJ1-1; no definite D call. The CDR3 is 15 residues long. Germline values: CDR1 MNHEY, CDR2 SVGAGI. V was pared by 7 bases and J by 3 bases, with 18 bases between. This chain's CDR3 is CASTPRMTTYTEAFF. CDR3 in DNA: TGTGCCAGCACCCCAAGGATGACTACGTACACTGAAGCTTTCTTT.

The rearrangement joins TRBV6-5 to TRBJ1-3, with a tentative D call TRBD1 (6 bases). V lost 5 bases and J 4 bases, leaving 15 bases between the germline ends. Germline V gene data show CDR1 as MNHEY and CDR2 as SVGAGI. The CDR3 is made up of 15 amino acids. CDR3 sequence (DNA): TGTGCCAGCAGTCCCCCGGGGGGGGCGGGAAACACCATATATTTT. It encodes CASSPPGGAGNTIYF.

The CDR3 DNA reads TGCGCCAGCAGTGATTGTCCGGGACAGGGAACAGATACGCAGTATTTT. Residues: CASSDCPGQGTDTQYF. The chain combines TRBV10-1 with TRBJ2-3; 9 bases align to TRBD1. The CDR3 runs to 16 residues. J gave up 3 bases and V 3 bases, and 7 bases lay outside the gene matches. Germline lookup yields CDR1 WNHNN and CDR2 SYGVQD (reference sequence).

The rearrangement joins TRBV28 to TRBJ2-5; possible D gene TRBD1, 5 bases. Gene TRBJ2-7 matches the end of the DNA better, so the J call may be wrong. This CDR3 is 13 amino acids long. CDR1 MDHEN and CDR2 SYDVKM come from the germline V gene. This chain's CDR3 is CASRPQESYEQYF. CDR3 in DNA: TGTGCCAGCAGGCCACAGGAATCCTACGAGCAGTACTTC.

This clone was observed a single time. The chain has TRBV19 and TRBJ1-1; tentative D call: TRBD1 (5 bases). This CDR3 has 14 amino acids. With 6 bases removed from V and 3 bases from J, the gap between germline ends came to 14 bases. Looked up from germline, CDR1 is LNHDA and CDR2 is SQIVND (reference sequence). CDR3 DNA: TGTGCCAGTAGCATCACGGGGGGTGACACTGAAGCTTTCTTT. It yields the protein CASSITGGDTEAFF. The whole variable domain, remainder taken from reference TRBV19 and TRBJ1-1, is DGGITQSPKYLFRKEGQNVTLSCEQNLNHDAMYWYRQDPGQGLRLIYYSQIVNDFQKGDIAEGYSVSREKKESFPLTVTSAQKNPTAFYLCASSITGGDTEAFFGQGTRLTVV.

The chain joins TRBV19 to TRBJ1-5; 7 nucleotides line up with TRBD1. Germline V CDR1 and CDR2: LNHDA, SQIVND (reference sequence). V trimming: 5 bases; J trimming: 4 bases; junction bases outside the gene matches: 5. The CDR3 runs 14 residues. CDR3 sequence reads: CASSRGQENQPQHF. As DNA, the CDR3 is TGTGCCAGTAGTCGCGGACAGGAGAATCAGCCCCAGCATTTT.

Judged by abundance, this clone is medium-sized (0.01 to 0.1%). The genes are TRBV6-5 and TRBJ1-3; D is unresolved. The CDR3 is 13 residues long. Germline assignment: CDR1 MNHEY and CDR2 SVGAGI. The V and J ends lost 5 bases and 4 bases respectively, with 9 bases between them. The CDR3 is CASSTRAGNTIYF. As DNA, the CDR3 is TGTGCCAGCAGTACCCGAGCCGGAAACACCATATATTTT.

The chain joins TRBV7-2 to TRBJ1-4; D is ambiguous. V was shortened by 5 bases and J by 8 bases, with 9 bases between the two germline ends. The length of the CDR3 is 12 residues. The germline V gene has CDR1 SGHTA and CDR2 FQGNSA. CDR3 DNA: TGTGCCAGCAGCGTACGTTCCGAAAAACTGTTTTTT. Translating it yields CASSVRSEKLFF.

This clone appeared a few times. Other DNA sequences in the sample encode the same CDR3. The rearrangement uses TRBV19 and TRBJ1-2, with D possibly TRBD1 on 5 matching bases. V was shortened by 3 bases and J by 3 bases, with 14 bases between the two germline ends. The germline V gene encodes CDR1 LNHDA and CDR2 SQIVND (reference sequence). The CDR3 extends over 15 amino acids. CDR3 nucleotides: TGTGCCAGTAGTATCCGACCCCAGGGAGACTATGGCTACACCTTC. As protein: CASSIRPQGDYGYTF.